This T cell receptor beta chain originates from a study of blood T cell repertoires in COVID-19. Study-level background: Samples of COVID-19 (acute and convalescent) were obtained from the United States, Italy and Spain. From T cells, B-cell-depleted T cells, or PBMCs came the material, which was cDNA or gDNA.

The V and J ends lost 5 bases and 2 bases, in that order; junction bases with no gene match: 12. The CDR3 is 19 residues long. Germline V CDR1 and CDR2: KGHSH, LQKENI. As processed by the authors: Amplification of reference gene primers provided the estimated nucleated cell counts. Here immunoSEQ multiplex PCR was the method, and the copy in TCRdb shows in-frame clones only, minus some. V and J calls plus clone size are reproduced from that table; the DNA served to infer D and trimming. Among some 180,000 clones listed, around 84% were seen once. Material: peripheral blood. The TCR originated in a human donor in a cohort sampled during active COVID-19. The genes are TRBV18 and TRBJ2-6, with TRBD2 matching 10 bases. The CDR3 region is CASSSGLAGVLTGANVLTF. In DNA form, the CDR3 reads TGTGCCAGCTCATCCGGCCTAGCGGGAGTACTAACTGGGGCCAACGTCCTGACTTTC.